These T cell receptor beta chains were read from a single sample in a study of shared clonotypes between healthy human individuals. Sequencing used immunoSEQ multiplex PCR; TCRdb keeps in-frame clones, though not all of them. This sample yields about 1.1 million clones, of which approximately 80% are seen a single time; 0.89% belongs to the top ten. Sequenced input: memory CD4+ T cells from PBMCs. These receptors came from a young man in good health. Some clones in this sample may be carry-over from other donors' samples. Both conserved end residues are trimmed from each CDR3.

>TRBV15
ATSRGNRATEAF
>TRBV2
ASSEPRGNQPQH
>TRBV2
ASRYTDTQY
>TRBV5-1
AGSIGDRGRIEKLF
>TRBV30
AWSGAGSTDTQY
>TRBV7-9
ASSPAFGRAQMDTQY
>TRBV25-1
ASSVAGGDYGYT
>TRBV12-5
ASGLLSPLALRTGELF
>TRBV10-3
ARRTDLNTEAF
>TRBV2
ATQGHANTEAF
>TRBV5-1
ASSSLRGSTDTQY
>TRBV9
ASSSSQGAYGYT
>TRBV19
ASRGSGWGTNTEAF
>TRBV6-4
ASSRAWTDTQY
>TRBV5-6
ASSVGFGTEAF
>TRBV27
ASSLGPDTFLSTDTQY
>TRBV9
ASSLRVDTEAF
>TRBV5-1
ASSHGTEDTEAF
>TRBV7-3
ASSLSSTYNEQF
>TRBV11-3
ASSREGQGGTQY
>TRBV6-6
ASSSTSGRYTGELF
>TRBV27
ASSQHNGDTQY
>TRBV2
ASSDTSGRTNEQF
>TRBV19
ASSSRGEAQGTQY
>TRBV18
ASSPKQETQY
>TRBV5-1
ASSFMSSGRDEQY
>TRBV7-2
ASSSGQGIYEQY
>TRBV28
ASTGTFLTDTQY
>TRBV7-3
ASAHEGRNTGELF
>TRBV28
ASSLVGLARTYEQY
>TRBV2
ASSETGIRGYT
>TRBV25-1
ASSGRGHTEAF
>TRBV29-1
SVEVGETQY
>TRBV20-1
SAGRGDTQY
>TRBV7-9
ASSLVVTDTQY
>TRBV9
ASTRTGWGTDTQY
>TRBV18
ASSLGQGVEKLF
>TRBV5-4
ASSTWDNEQF
>TRBV6-1
ASPQRAIKSAF
>TRBV30
AWSVRQIQETQY
>TRBV18
ATARGTNEKLF
>TRBV5-6
ASSLGLAGRGDTQY
>TRBV6-1
AHAAWGRTYEQY
>TRBV7-7
ASSPGSGVLF
>TRBV6-4
ASSDGEADTQY
>TRBV2
ASSGEGTLGAF
>TRBV5-1
ASSLIKESVGTGAKNIQY
>TRBV6-5
ASSRQGSGAETQY
>TRBV30
AWREGVNTGELF
>TRBV11-2
ASSLEGSGRGRNYGYT
>TRBV2
ASSVPEGQYSNQPQH
>TRBV29-1
SVVAGSSSYEQY
>TRBV6-6
ASRGTGLSGNTIY